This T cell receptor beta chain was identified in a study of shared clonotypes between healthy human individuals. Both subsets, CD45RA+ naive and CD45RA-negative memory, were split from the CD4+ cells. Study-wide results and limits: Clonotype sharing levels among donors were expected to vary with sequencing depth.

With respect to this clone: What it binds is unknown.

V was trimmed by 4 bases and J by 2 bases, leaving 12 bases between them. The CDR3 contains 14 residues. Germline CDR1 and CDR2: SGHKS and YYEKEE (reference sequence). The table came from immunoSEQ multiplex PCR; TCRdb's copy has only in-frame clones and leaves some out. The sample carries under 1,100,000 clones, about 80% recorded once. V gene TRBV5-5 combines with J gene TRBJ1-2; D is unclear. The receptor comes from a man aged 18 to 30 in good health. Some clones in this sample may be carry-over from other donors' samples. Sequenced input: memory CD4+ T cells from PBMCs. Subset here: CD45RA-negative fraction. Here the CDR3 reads CASSPDSANYGYTF. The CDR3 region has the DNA TGTGCCAGCAGCCCCGATAGCGCAAACTATGGCTACACCTTC.